This TCR beta chain was recovered during a study of control samples from healthy donors and cancer patients. This CDR3 contains 14 residues. Looked up from germline, CDR1 is LGHDT and CDR2 is YNNKEL (reference sequence). V gave up 7 bases and J gave up 5 bases; unmatched junction bases: 6. Sequenced by immunoSEQ multiplex PCR; TCRdb stores in-frame clones only, minus some. Among 65,000 to 90,000 clones listed, about 94% were seen once. The TCR was taken from a woman aged 30 to 39 in good health. Material for sequencing was blood. This chain uses TRBV3-1 (or the pseudogene TRBV3-2) with TRBJ2-5; 11 bases agree with TRBD2. The CDR3 sequence: CASTLAGGHETQYF. The CDR3 bases are TGTGCCAGCACCTTAGCGGGGGGGCACGAGACCCAGTACTTC.